The clone carrying this T cell receptor (beta chain) was counted between two and nine times. The entry originates in a study of cytomegalovirus exposure and HLA in healthy donors. The V gene end was trimmed by 3 bases and the J gene end by 3 bases; junction bases not matched to a gene: 8. There are 16 residues in the CDR3. Germline V CDR1 and CDR2: LNHDA, SQIVND (reference sequence). Primers included in the PCR were 60 Vbeta and 13 Jbeta primers. Profiling relied on immunoSEQ multiplex PCR, and the TCRdb table lists in-frame clones only, not all of them. The sample holds almost 85,000 clones; over 75% are singletons and the top ten take around 2.3%.

This sequence joins TRBV19 and TRBJ1-1; 9 bases are a match to TRBD1. The sample consisted of PBMCs. This sequence originates from a male donor in good health and CMV-seropositive. DNA of the CDR3: TGTGCCAGTAGTATGATACAGGGGGCGCAGTACACTGAAGCTTTCTTT. This translates into CASSMIQGAQYTEAFF. The full variable domain, completed using reference TRBV19 and TRBJ1-1, is DGGITQSPKYLFRKEGQNVTLSCEQNLNHDAMYWYRQDPGQGLRLIYYSQIVNDFQKGDIAEGYSVSREKKESFPLTVTSAQKNPTAFYLCASSMIQGAQYTEAFFGQGTRLTVV.